The 22 T cell receptor beta chains below were found in one sample sequenced in a study of blood T cell repertoires in COVID-19. Assay used: immunoSEQ multiplex PCR; TCRdb lists only in-frame clones, some missing. The sample records 250,000 or so clones, 88% being singletons. The sample comprised peripheral blood. These receptors came from a woman aged 55-70 years with acute or convalescent COVID-19.

The rearrangement joins TRBV28 to TRBJ2-3; 7 bases are a match to TRBD2. V was pared by 2 bases and J by 1 base, with 0 bases of the junction left unmatched. The CDR3 spans 14 residues. Per germline, CDR1 MDHEN and CDR2 SYDVKM. CDR3 in DNA: TGTGCCAGCAGTTTAGCGGGAGGCACAGATACGCAGTATTTT. Translating gives CASSLAGGTDTQYF.

The sample holds one count of this clone. The chain employs TRBV5-1 and TRBJ1-1; D gene unclear. With 5 bases removed from V and 4 bases from J, the gap between germline ends came to 15 bases. Germline-derived CDR1 and CDR2 are SGHRS and YFSETQ. The CDR3 sequence is 14 residues long. DNA of the CDR3: TGCGCCAGCAGAATACGGGGTAGCGTCACTGAAGCTTTCTTT. It translates to CASRIRGSVTEAFF.

This chain uses TRBV5-1 with TRBJ1-2; TRBD1 matches 8 bases. CDR3 length: 15 residues. Germline CDR1 reads SGHRS; CDR2 reads YFSETQ. Trimming at V came to 3 bases and at J to 5 bases, leaving 9 bases not matched to a gene. CDR3 sequence reads: CASSWSRGTGYGYTF. As DNA, the CDR3 is TGCGCCAGCAGCTGGAGCCGGGGGACAGGATATGGCTACACCTTC.

The CDR3: CASSESWDFSPLHF. CDR3 DNA: TGTGCCAGCAGTGAATCTTGGGACTTTTCACCCCTCCACTTT. J is TRBJ1-6 and V is TRBV25-1; maybe TRBD1 (5 bases). The CDR3 is 14 amino acids. Germline CDR1 is MGHDK and CDR2 is SYGVNS. V lost 1 base to trimming and J lost 9 bases, with 10 bases between them. Looking up the rest from reference TRBV25-1 and TRBJ1-6 gives the full variable domain: EADIYQTPRYLVIGTGKKITLECSQTMGHDKMYWYQQDPGMELHLIHYSYGVNSTEKGDLSSESTVSRIRTEHFPLTLESARPSHTSQYLCASSESWDFSPLHFGNGTRLTVT.

CDR3 amino acids: CASSYPWTGGVYGYTF. The CDR3 nucleotides read TGTGCCAGCAGTTACCCGTGGACAGGGGGCGTTTATGGCTACACCTTC. This chain links TRBV6-5 with TRBJ1-2; 11 bases fit TRBD1. Germline V CDR1 and CDR2: MNHEY, SVGAGI. The CDR3 is 16 residues long. Losses at the gene ends were 2 bases for V and 5 bases for J; bases not matched to a gene: 7.

In DNA, the CDR3 is TGTGCCAGCTCCCCGACAGGGAACAGCTATGGCTACACCTTC. This codes for CASSPTGNSYGYTF. The chain combines TRBV6-6 with TRBJ1-2, with 7 bases identical to TRBD1. The CDR3 sequence is 14 residues long. Germline values: CDR1 MNHNY, CDR2 SVGAGI (reference sequence). V dropped 8 bases and J dropped 4; count of bases not matched to a gene: 10.

The rearrangement links TRBV19 to TRBJ1-1, with D unclear. From germline, CDR1 is LNHDA and CDR2 SQIVND (reference sequence). V was trimmed by 2 bases and J by 7 bases, leaving 8 bases between them. The CDR3 totals 12 residues. The CDR3 nucleotides read TGTGCCAGTAGTATACCGGGAGGTGAAGCTTTCTTT. Protein product: CASSIPGGEAFF.

This clone was seen a few times. This chain uses TRBV5-1 with TRBJ2-1, with D hard to call. From germline, CDR1 is SGHRS and CDR2 YFSETQ. This CDR3 has 12 residues. V was clipped by 1 base and J by 6 bases, with 5 bases between them. CDR3 sequence reads: CASSLTTNEQFF. The CDR3 DNA follows: TGCGCCAGCAGCTTGACTACCAATGAGCAGTTCTTC.

The chain combines TRBV25-1 with TRBJ1-6; no reliable D call. CDR1 is MGHDK, CDR2 SYGVNS, per germline. V lost 4 bases and J 0 bases, leaving 4 bases between the germline ends. The CDR3 consists of 14 residues. The CDR3 DNA follows: TGTGCCAGCAGTGGCAGCTCCTATAATTCACCCCTCCACTTT. Its protein is CASSGSSYNSPLHF. The full variable domain, its missing parts supplied by reference TRBV25-1 and TRBJ1-6, is EADIYQTPRYLVIGTGKKITLECSQTMGHDKMYWYQQDPGMELHLIHYSYGVNSTEKGDLSSESTVSRIRTEHFPLTLESARPSHTSQYLCASSGSSYNSPLHFGNGTRLTVT.

The chain joins TRBV30 to TRBJ1-4; D call uncertain. V was pared by 2 bases and J by 5 bases, with 9 bases between. The CDR3 runs to 13 residues. From germline, CDR1 is GTSNPN and CDR2 SVGIG (reference sequence). The CDR3 reads CAWSLLRNEKLFF. CDR3 coding DNA: TGTGCCTGGAGTCTTCTGAGGAATGAAAAACTGTTTTTT.

The J gene is TRBJ2-1, the V gene TRBV6-5; D remains ambiguous. The CDR3 extends over 10 amino acids. Germline CDR1 reads MNHEY; CDR2 reads SVGAGI. V shed 8 bases and J shed 4 bases, with 3 bases lying between them. This chain's CDR3 is CASSYNEQFF. Here the CDR3 DNA reads TGTGCCAGCTCTTACAATGAGCAGTTCTTC.

In its sample, this clone was seen a few times. This chain links TRBV21-1 with TRBJ1-4; the D call in the table, TRBD1, was not verified against the DNA. TRBV21-1 is deemed a pseudogene. This CDR3 has 18 amino acids. CDR3 coding DNA: TGTGCCAGCAGCAAAGCTCTTGGGGACAGTGCAACTAATGAAAAACTGTTTTTT. Its translation: CASSKALGDSATNEKLFF.

V and J are TRBV6-5 and TRBJ1-1, with D tentatively TRBD1 (5 bases). Trimming took 9 bases from V and 5 from J, leaving 16 bases between them. CDR3 size: 13 residues. Per the germline V gene, CDR1 is MNHEY and CDR2 is SVGAGI. The CDR3, as DNA: TGTGCCAGTCTCGGACATTTGGGGACTGAAGCTTTCTTT. Translation: CASLGHLGTEAFF.

This rearrangement joins TRBV30 to TRBJ2-7, with D possibly TRBD1 on 6 matching bases. CDR3 length equals 13 residues. Between the trimmed V and J ends, which lost 2 bases and 5 bases, there was a span of 13 bases. Looked up from germline, CDR1 is GTSNPN and CDR2 is SVGIG (reference sequence). The DNA of the CDR3 is TGTGCCTGGAGTTTGGGGGCGCGGAACGAGCAGTACTTC. Amino acid sequence: CAWSLGARNEQYF.

J is TRBJ1-1 and V is TRBV6-5, with TRBD1 identical over 10 bases. V shed 8 bases, J shed 8 bases, and the junction held 11 bases outside the gene matches. Per the germline V gene, CDR1 is MNHEY and CDR2 is SVGAGI. The CDR3 is 14 residues long. The CDR3 reads CASSSSGTGAEAFF. The CDR3, as DNA: TGTGCCAGCTCTTCATCCGGGACAGGGGCGGAAGCTTTCTTT.

V usage is TRBV11-2 and J usage is TRBJ2-3; D gene ambiguous. In germline, CDR1 is SGHAT, CDR2 FQNNGV. The CDR3 loop spans 12 amino acids. The ends were cut back, 5 bases at V and 9 bases at J, with 12 bases in the middle. CDR3 bases: TGTGCCAGCAGCCCAGTACCTAGGACGCAGTATTTT. Its translation: CASSPVPRTQYF. The full variable domain, completed using reference TRBV11-2 and TRBJ2-3, is EAGVAQSPRYKIIEKRQSVAFWCNPISGHATLYWYQQILGQGPKLLIQFQNNGVVDDSQLPKDRFSAERLKGVDSTLKIQPAKLEDSAVYLCASSPVPRTQYFGPGTRLTVL.

The chain recombines TRBV15 with TRBJ2-5; a possible D gene is TRBD2 (6 bases). In germline, CDR1 is LNHNV, CDR2 YYDKDF (reference sequence). V was cut by 3 bases and J by 2 bases, with 16 bases left in between. This CDR3 contains 16 residues. The DNA for the CDR3 is TGTGCCACCAGCAGCTTGTCCCTCGGGAGACAAGAGACCCAGTACTTC. Residues: CATSSLSLGRQETQYF.

The rearrangement joins TRBV28 to TRBJ1-2; D may be TRBD1 (5 bases). Germline values: CDR1 MDHEN, CDR2 SYDVKM. CDR3 size: 15 residues. Trimming removed 6 bases at V and 4 bases at J, with 18 bases between. CDR3 in DNA: TGTGCCAGCAGCGTACAGGCTAATCAGGGCTATGGCTACACCTTC. It encodes CASSVQANQGYGYTF.

The rearrangement links TRBV2 to TRBJ1-3, with a tentative D call TRBD1 (6 bases). With 6 bases removed from V and 3 bases from J, the gap between germline ends came to 12 bases. The germline V gene has CDR1 SNHLY and CDR2 FYNNEI. The CDR3 sequence is 14 residues long. DNA of the CDR3: TGTGCCAGCAGCTCCGGGGGGCTTGGAAACACCATATATTTT. Protein: CASSSGGLGNTIYF.

V is TRBV27 and J is TRBJ2-1; D not certain. Trimming removed 0 bases from V and 0 bases from J, with 6 bases in between. The CDR3 covers 15 residues. CDR1 MNHEY and CDR2 SMNVEV come from the germline V gene (reference sequence). CDR3 in amino acids: CASSLSRSSYNEQFF. Written as DNA, the CDR3 is TGTGCCAGCAGTTTATCGAGGAGCTCCTACAATGAGCAGTTCTTC.

This chain links TRBV6-5 with TRBJ2-3; 7 bases line up with TRBD1. V was pared by 6 bases and J by 5 bases, with 5 bases of the junction left unmatched. CDR3 length: 13 amino acids. Germline V gives CDR1 MNHEY, CDR2 SVGAGI. CDR3 DNA: TGTGCCAGCAGCCTCAACAGGGGAGATACGCAGTATTTT. This sequence encodes CASSLNRGDTQYF.

There are a few counts of this clone. The V gene is TRBV24-1, the J gene TRBJ1-1; TRBD1 might be the D (6 bases). Trimming took off 4 bases at V and 1 base at J, with 18 bases between the two ends. Germline V CDR1 and CDR2: KGHDR, SFDVKD. The CDR3 covers 17 residues. CDR3 amino acids: CATSEPQTGLGNTEAFF. The CDR3 coding sequence is TGTGCCACCAGTGAACCACAAACAGGGCTCGGGAACACTGAAGCTTTCTTT.